This record looks at one T cell receptor (beta chain) sequence and its context. The data stem from a study of control samples from healthy donors and cancer patients. Germline CDR1 is MNHEY and CDR2 is SVGAGI. The CDR3 is 15 amino acids. V shed 7 bases, J shed 4 bases, and the junction held 9 bases outside the gene matches. Assay used: immunoSEQ multiplex PCR; TCRdb lists only in-frame clones, some missing. The table includes about 92,000 clones, roughly 82% detected once. Sequencing was carried out using blood. The source of this sequence is a woman aged 60-75 years in good health. V gene TRBV6-5 combines with J gene TRBJ2-3; 9 bases are a match to TRBD2. The CDR3 sequence: CASTQGAGGADTQYF. The CDR3 DNA sequence: TGTGCCAGCACCCAAGGAGCGGGGGGCGCAGATACGCAGTATTTT.